This entry describes one TCR beta chain. No cognate antigen has been identified for it. Per-base quality was not reported, and no clone a single base away is much larger than it. The germline V gene encodes CDR1 MNHEY and CDR2 SVGAGI. From the cysteine up to the phenylalanine, the CDR3 has a length of 16 residues. Just the 48-base CDR3 DNA is kept, in frame starting at base 1. V loses 2 bases at its end and J loses 3 bases; junction bases beyond the gene matches: 5. TCRbeta CDR3 regions were amplified from genomic DNA using the immunoSEQ Assay, a bias-controlled multiplex PCR. As for how the authors treated the data: Nucleated cell counts per sample were estimated from amplification of reference gene primers within the assay. Sequence reads were collapsed and filtered to measure the absolute abundance of every unique TCRbeta CDR3 rearrangement. For each sample, productive Simpson clonality was calculated by taking the square root of Simpson's diversity index across productive rearrangements. This immuneACCESS table, as held by TCRdb, lists in-frame sequences with V and J called but not all clones. Of the missing ones, under half trace to an unresolved V gene in checked studies; the others have no known cause. From that table come the V and J calls and clone size; the DNA was used to work out D and trimming. The sample data list tens of thousands of clones, and about 91% of these were observed just once. The ten largest clones capture 4% to 5% of the sample.

This record comes from a study of blood T cell repertoires in COVID-19 (dated by TCRdb to 2019 to 2021). At the level of the whole study: The collaborator samples originated in the United States, Italy and Spain and spanned the acute and convalescent phases of COVID-19. Where HLA class I and class II types were available, the types were taken from metadata supplied by the sample provider, not from assay-based typing. The dataset comprised deeply sampled blood TCRbeta repertoires from subjects exposed to, actively infected with, or recovered from COVID-19. The repertoires were released in a freely available public database intended as a resource for research on the immune response to SARS-CoV-2. Samples came from the ongoing ImmuneRACE study (first 160 participants) plus 1,254 subjects from 6 global collaborators. The material from the prospective study consisted of cDNA or gDNA derived from T cells, B-cell-depleted T cells, or PBMCs. A de-identified subject ID, COVID-19 status, age in years and sex were almost always included in the sample metadata. Overall study results and their limits: The amount of clinical and demographic metadata varied by source and participant and was provided uncurated.

Collaborating institutions collected whole blood in K2EDTA tubes following their own protocols. For TCRbeta analysis, collaborator samples were shipped as frozen whole blood, as isolated PBMCs, or as DNA extracted from either sample type. What was sequenced was peripheral blood. The chain is assembled from TRBV6-5 and TRBJ2-1; 9 central bases correspond to TRBD2. This receptor was taken from a woman aged 45-60 years with active COVID-19. The sequence in DNA is TGTGCCAGCAGTTACATTGGTAGCGGGAGCTACAATGAGCAGTTCTTC. Protein translation: CASSYIGSGSYNEQFF.